The present TCR beta chain was sequenced within a study of T cell responses to AZD1222 COVID-19 vaccine (dated by TCRdb to the early 2020s). With respect to the entire study: TCR sequencing was performed for 230 to 250 trial participants, of whom 207 were given two doses of AZD1222 and around 25 were given two doses of MenACWY control vaccine. Trial participants were enrolled into age subgroups of 18-55, 56-69 and 70-plus years, which contained around 150, 28 and 57 TCR-sequenced participants, respectively. The research as a whole found: After two AZD1222 doses, spike-specific TCR breadth and depth were significantly higher than at day 0 and than in MenACWY recipients. Reportedly, close to half of the unique spike-specific TCRs recognized epitopes lying outside the regions that are mutated in the B.1.351 and B.1.1.7 variants. Because no day 14 peak-response samples were available, the repertoires could be characterized only after the peak T cell response. Conclusions about previously exposed vaccinees were limited because only a handful of AZD1222 recipients were SARS-CoV-2 seropositive at baseline. The whole spike protein was spanned by vaccine-associated CD4 TCRs, and dominant responses were seen in regions 160-218 and 743-854. Most participants were white British and females outnumbered males, and the authors suggested that clonal diversity may have been underestimated. The 56-69-year group was small, and its depth increase did not reach significance, likely because of low power.

With respect to this clone: Its antigen remains unidentified. No qualities accompany the bases; no much larger clone lies one base away.

The CDR3 regions of human TCRbeta chains were analyzed by immunosequencing. Turning to the authors' computational methods: TCRs in the repertoires were matched against a reference library of SARS-CoV-2-specific TCRs that had been generated with the MIRA antigen-specificity platform. Breadth was defined as the fraction of unique TCRs that were SARS-CoV-2-associated. Depth was defined as the fraction of total T cells that were SARS-CoV-2-associated. Each spike-specific TCR was assigned to its reactive spike region and to a CD4 or CD8 class using the MIRA data. Log10-transformed breadth and depth values were compared by one-way ANOVA with Sidak's multiple comparisons tests. What TCRdb holds here is the immuneACCESS table cut down to in-frame rearrangements. Part of the clones is not present; checked against another copy, under half of the missing clones reflect an unresolved V gene, and the others are unexplained. V, J and clone size reflect that table, while D and trimming were determined from the DNA. The sample records over 130,000 clones, roughly 92% of which are singletons. The ten largest clonotypes hold about a tenth of the sample.

The junction shows trimming of 6 bases on V and 6 bases on J, and the gene matches do not reach 12 bases of it. The CDR3 runs 15 amino acids, cysteine and phenylalanine included. The read is trimmed to its CDR3 DNA, 45 bases read in frame from base 1. Looking up the germline V gene yields CDR1 MDHEN and CDR2 SYDVKM. The intended sense of this specimen's time point label: about 28 days (+/-7) after the second vaccine dose. AZD1222 recipients with second doses at about 4 weeks or about 12 weeks were pooled, because spike-specific TCR depth and breadth did not differ between schedules. Vaccinee samples were obtained from the UK trials COV001 and COV002, which included a single-blind randomized controlled phase 2/3 trial of AZD1222 (ChAdOx1 nCoV-19) in healthy adults. For TCRbeta chain sequencing, PBMC samples were collected from trial participants at day 0 and at day 28 after the second dose.

The chain employs TRBV28 and TRBJ1-2; 8 middle bases align to TRBD1. The clonotype was recovered from an adult who received the AZD1222 COVID-19 vaccine. This material consisted of peripheral blood, taken 28 days after the second AZD1222 dose. CDR3 region: CASSIGTGAENGYTF. The DNA reads TGTGCCAGCAGCATAGGGACAGGAGCTGAAAATGGCTACACCTTC.